This note documents a single T cell receptor (beta chain) sequence. What this receptor recognizes is not known. No qualities accompany the bases; no much larger clone lies one base away. These data originate in a study of technical replicates of blood from four donors (dated by TCRdb to the late 2010s). Taken from the germline V gene, the CDR1 and CDR2 loops are MGHDK and SYGVNS. Counted from cysteine to phenylalanine, this CDR3 has 15 amino acids. Left in the record is the CDR3 DNA by itself, 45 bases read in frame from the first base. Deletion took 2 bases off V and 0 bases off J, with a span of 11 bases between the germline ends. The protocol used for the library was the immunoSEQ multiplex PCR assay. Not all clones reach the TCRdb copy of this immuneACCESS table, which keeps in-frame sequences only. Checked studies attribute under half of the gap to unresolved V genes and leave the rest unexplained. The sample data list some 11,000 clones, and over 70% of these were observed just once. The ten most abundant clones make up roughly 15% of the sample.

Sequencing used PBMCs. The receptor comes from a human donor in good health. Rearrangement joined TRBV25-1 to TRBJ2-7; the D segment cannot be called with confidence. The CDR3 reads CASSERSLNSYEQYF. The nucleotide sequence reads as follows: TGTGCCAGCAGTGAACGGTCTTTAAACTCCTACGAGCAGTACTTC.